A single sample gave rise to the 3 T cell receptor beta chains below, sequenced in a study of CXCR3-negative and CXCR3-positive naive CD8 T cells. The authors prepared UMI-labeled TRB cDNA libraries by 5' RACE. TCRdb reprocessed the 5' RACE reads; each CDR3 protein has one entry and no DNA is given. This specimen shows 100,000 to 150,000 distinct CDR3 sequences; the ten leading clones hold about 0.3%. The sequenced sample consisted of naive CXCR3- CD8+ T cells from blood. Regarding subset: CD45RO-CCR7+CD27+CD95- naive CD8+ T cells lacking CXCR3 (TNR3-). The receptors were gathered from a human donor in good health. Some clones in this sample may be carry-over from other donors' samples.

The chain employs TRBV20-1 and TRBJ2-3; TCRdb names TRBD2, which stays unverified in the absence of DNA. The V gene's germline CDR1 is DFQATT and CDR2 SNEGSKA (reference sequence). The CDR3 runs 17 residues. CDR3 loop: CSATTSTGGLELNTQYF.

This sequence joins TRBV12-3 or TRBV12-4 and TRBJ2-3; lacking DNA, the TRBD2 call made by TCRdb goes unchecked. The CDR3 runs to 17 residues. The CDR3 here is CASSLGFGLAGTDTQYF.

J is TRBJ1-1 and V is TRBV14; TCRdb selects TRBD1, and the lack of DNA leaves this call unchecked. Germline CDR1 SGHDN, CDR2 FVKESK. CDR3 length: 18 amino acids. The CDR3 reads CASSQASRGRLRPAEAFF.